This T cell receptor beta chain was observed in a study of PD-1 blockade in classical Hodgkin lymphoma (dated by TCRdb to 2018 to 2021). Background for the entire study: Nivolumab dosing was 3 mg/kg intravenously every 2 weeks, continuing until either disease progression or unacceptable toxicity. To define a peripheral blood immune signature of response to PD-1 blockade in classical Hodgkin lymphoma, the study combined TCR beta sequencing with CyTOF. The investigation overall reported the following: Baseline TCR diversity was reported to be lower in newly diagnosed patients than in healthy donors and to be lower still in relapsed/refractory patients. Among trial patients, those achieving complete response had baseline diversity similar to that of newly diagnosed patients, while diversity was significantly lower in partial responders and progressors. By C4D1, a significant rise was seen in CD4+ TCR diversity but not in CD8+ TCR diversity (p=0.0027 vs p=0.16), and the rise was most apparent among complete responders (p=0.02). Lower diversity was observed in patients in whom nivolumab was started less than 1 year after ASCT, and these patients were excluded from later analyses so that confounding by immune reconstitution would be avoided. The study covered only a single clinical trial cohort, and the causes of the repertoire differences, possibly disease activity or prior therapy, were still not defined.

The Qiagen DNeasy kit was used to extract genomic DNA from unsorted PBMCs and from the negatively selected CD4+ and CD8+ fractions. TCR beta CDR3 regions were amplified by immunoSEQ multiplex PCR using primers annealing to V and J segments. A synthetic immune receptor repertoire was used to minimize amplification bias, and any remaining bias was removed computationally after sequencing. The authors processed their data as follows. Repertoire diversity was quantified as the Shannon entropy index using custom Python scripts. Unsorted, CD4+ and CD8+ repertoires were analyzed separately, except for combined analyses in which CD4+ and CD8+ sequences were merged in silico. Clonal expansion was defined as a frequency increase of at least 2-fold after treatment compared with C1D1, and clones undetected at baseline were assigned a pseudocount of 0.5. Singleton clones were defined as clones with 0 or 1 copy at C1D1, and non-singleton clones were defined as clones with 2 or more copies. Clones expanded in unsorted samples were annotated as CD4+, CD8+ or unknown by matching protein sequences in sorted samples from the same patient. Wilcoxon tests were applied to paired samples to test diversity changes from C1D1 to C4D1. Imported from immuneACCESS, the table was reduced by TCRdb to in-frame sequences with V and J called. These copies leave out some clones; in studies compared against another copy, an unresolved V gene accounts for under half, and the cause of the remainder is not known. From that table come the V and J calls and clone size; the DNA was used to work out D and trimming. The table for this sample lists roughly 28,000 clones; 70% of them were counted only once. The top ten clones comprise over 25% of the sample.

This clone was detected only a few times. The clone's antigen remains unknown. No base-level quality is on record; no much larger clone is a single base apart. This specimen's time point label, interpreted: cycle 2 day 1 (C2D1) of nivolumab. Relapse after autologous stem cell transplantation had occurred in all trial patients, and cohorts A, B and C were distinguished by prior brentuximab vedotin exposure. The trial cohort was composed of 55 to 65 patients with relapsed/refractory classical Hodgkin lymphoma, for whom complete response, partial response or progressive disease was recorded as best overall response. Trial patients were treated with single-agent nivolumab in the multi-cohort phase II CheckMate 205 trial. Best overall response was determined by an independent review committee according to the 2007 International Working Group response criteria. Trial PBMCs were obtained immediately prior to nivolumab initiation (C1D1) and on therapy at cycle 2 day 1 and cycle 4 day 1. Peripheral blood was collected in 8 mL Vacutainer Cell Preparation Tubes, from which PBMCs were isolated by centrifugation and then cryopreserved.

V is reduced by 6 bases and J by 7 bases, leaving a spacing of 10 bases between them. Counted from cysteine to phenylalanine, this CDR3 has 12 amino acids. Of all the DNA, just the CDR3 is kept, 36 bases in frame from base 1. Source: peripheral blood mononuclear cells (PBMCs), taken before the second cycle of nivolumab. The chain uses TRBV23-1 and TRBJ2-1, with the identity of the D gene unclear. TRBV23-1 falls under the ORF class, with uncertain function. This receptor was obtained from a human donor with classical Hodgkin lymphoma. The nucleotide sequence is TGCGCCAGCAGCGGCTTCGGGAATGAGCAGTTCTTC. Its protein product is CASSGFGNEQFF.